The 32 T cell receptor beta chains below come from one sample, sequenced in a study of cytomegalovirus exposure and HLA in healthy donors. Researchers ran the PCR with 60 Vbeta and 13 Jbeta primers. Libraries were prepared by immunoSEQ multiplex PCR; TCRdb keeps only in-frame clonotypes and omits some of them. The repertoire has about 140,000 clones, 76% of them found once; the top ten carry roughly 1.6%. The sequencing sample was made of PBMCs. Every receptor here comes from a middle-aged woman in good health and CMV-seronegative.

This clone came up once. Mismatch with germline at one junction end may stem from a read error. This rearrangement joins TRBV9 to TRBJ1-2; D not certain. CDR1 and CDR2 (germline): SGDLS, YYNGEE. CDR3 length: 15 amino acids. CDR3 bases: TGTGCCGGCAGCCCTGACACCAGTCGCGACTATGGCTACACCTTC. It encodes CAGSPDTSRDYGYTF. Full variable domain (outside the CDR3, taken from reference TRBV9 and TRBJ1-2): DSGVTQTPKHLITATGQRVTLRCSPRSGDLSVYWYQQSLDQGLQFLIQYYNGEERAKGNILERFSAQQFPDLHSELNLSSLELGDSALYFCAGSPDTSRDYGYTFGSGTRLTVV.

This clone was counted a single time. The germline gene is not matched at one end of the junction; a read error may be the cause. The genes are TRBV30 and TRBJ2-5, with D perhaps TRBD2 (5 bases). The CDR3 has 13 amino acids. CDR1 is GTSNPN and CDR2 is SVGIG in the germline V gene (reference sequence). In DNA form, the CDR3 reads TGTGCCCGGAGTGAAGCGGCGCAAGAGACCCAGTACTTC. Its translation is CARSEAAQETQYF.

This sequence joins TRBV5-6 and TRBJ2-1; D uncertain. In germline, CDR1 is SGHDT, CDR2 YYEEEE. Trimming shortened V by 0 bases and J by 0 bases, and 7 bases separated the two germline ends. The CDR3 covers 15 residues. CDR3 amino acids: CASSLVWSSYNEQFF. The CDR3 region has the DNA TGTGCCAGCAGCTTGGTCTGGAGCTCCTACAATGAGCAGTTCTTC. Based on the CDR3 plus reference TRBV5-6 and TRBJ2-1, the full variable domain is DAGVTQSPTHLIKTRGQQVTLRCSPKSGHDTVSWYQQALGQGPQFIFQYYEEEERQRGNFPDRFSGHQFPNYSSELNVNALLLGDSALYLCASSLVWSSYNEQFFGPGTRLTVL.

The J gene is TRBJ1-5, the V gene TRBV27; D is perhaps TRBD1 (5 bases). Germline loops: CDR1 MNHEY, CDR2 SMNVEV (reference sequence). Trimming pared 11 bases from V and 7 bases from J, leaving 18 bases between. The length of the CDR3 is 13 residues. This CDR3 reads CAVGWGGGQPQHF. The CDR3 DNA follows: TGTGCCGTCGGGTGGGGGGGAGGACAGCCCCAGCATTTT.

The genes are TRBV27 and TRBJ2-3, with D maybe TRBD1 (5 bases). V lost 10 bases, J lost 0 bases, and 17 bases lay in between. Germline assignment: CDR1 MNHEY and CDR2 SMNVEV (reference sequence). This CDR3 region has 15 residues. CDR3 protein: CATKIVQASTDTQYF. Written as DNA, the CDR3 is TGTGCCACCAAAATCGTACAGGCCAGCACAGATACGCAGTATTTT.

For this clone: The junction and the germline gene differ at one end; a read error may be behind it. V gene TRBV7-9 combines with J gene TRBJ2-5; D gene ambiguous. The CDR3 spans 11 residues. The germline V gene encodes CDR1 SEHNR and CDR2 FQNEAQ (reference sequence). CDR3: CSSSYSETQYF. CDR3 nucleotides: TGTTCCAGCAGCTACTCGGAGACCCAGTACTTC.

CDR3 sequence reads: CASSLPLAGGNEQFF. CDR3 in DNA: TGCGCCAGCAGCTTGCCTCTAGCGGGAGGCAATGAGCAGTTCTTC. The chain joins TRBV5-1 to TRBJ2-1, with 11 bases identical to TRBD2. The CDR3 consists of 15 residues. Germline-derived CDR1 and CDR2 are SGHRS and YFSETQ. V gave up 1 base and J gave up 6 bases; unmatched junction bases: 3.

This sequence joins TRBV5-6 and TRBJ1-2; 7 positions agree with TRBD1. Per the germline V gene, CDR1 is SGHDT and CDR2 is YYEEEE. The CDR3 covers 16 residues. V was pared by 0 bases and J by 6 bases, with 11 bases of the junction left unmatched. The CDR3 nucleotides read TGTGCCAGCAGCTTGGAGTGGACAGGAGCAACGGATGGCTACACCTTC. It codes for CASSLEWTGATDGYTF.

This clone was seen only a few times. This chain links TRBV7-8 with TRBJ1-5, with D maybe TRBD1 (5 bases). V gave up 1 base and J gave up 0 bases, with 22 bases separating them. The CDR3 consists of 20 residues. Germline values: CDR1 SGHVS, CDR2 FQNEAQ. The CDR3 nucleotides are TGTGCCAGCAGCTTAGTCCTCTCGGGTACAGGCTGGAATAGCAATCAGCCCCAGCATTTT. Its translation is CASSLVLSGTGWNSNQPQHF.

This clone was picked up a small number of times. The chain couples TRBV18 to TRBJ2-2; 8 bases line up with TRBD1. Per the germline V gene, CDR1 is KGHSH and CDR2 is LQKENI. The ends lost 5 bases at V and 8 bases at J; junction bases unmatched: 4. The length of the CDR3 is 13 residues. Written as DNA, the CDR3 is TGTGCCAGCTCAAGGACAGGGAGAGGGGAGCTGTTTTTT. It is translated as CASSRTGRGELFF.

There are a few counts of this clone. The CDR3 here is CASSFPGPGSNRAFF. The CDR3 DNA reads TGTGCCAGCAGTTTCCCCGGACCGGGAAGTAACCGAGCTTTCTTT. The chain links TRBV28 to TRBJ1-1; no clear D. There are 15 residues in the CDR3. The germline CDR1 and CDR2 sequences are MDHEN and SYDVKM. V lost 3 bases to trimming and J lost 10 bases, with 21 bases between them. Drawing the rest from reference TRBV28 and TRBJ1-1, the complete variable domain is DVKVTQSSRYLVKRTGEKVFLECVQDMDHENMFWYRQDPGLGLRLIYFSYDVKMKEKGDIPEGYSVSREKKERFSLILESASTNQTSMYLCASSFPGPGSNRAFFGQGTRLTVV.

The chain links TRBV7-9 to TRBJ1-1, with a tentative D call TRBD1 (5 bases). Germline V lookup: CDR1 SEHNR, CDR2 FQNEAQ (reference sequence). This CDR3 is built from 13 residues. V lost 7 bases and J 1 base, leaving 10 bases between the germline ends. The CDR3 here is CASNLQGNTEAFF. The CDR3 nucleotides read TGTGCCAGCAACCTTCAGGGGAACACTGAAGCTTTCTTT.

The CDR3 loop reads CASSLMGQVYEQYF. CDR3 bases: TGTGCCAGCAGCTTGATGGGACAGGTCTACGAGCAGTACTTC. The chain recombines TRBV5-4 with TRBJ2-7; 8 nucleotides align to TRBD1. This CDR3 is 14 amino acids long. The V gene end was trimmed by 1 base and the J gene end by 3 bases; junction bases not matched to a gene: 3. CDR1 is SGHNT, CDR2 YYREEE, per germline (reference sequence). Supplemented by reference TRBV5-4 and TRBJ2-7, the full variable domain reads ETGVTQSPTHLIKTRGQQVTLRCSSQSGHNTVSWYQQALGQGPQFIFQYYREEENGRGNFPPRFSGLQFPNYSSELNVNALELDDSALYLCASSLMGQVYEQYFGPGTRLTVT.

CDR3 coding DNA: TGTGCCAGCACCAGACTAGCGGGGACCACAGATACGCAGTATTTT. Translation: CASTRLAGTTDTQYF. The chain combines TRBV6-5 with TRBJ2-3; 11 nucleotides agree with TRBD2. V gave up 7 bases and J gave up 2 bases; unmatched junction bases: 5. The CDR3 covers 15 residues. CDR1 and CDR2 from the germline V gene are MNHEY and SVGAGI.

In nucleotides, the CDR3 is TGTGCCAGCAGTACCCCCATGTCCAGCGGGAATCAGCCCCAGCATTTT. Amino acid sequence: CASSTPMSSGNQPQHF. The chain has TRBV6-6 and TRBJ1-5; no definite D call. The CDR3 has 16 residues. Trimming removed 5 bases at V and 4 bases at J, with 18 bases between. Germline V gives CDR1 MNHNY, CDR2 SVGAGI (reference sequence).

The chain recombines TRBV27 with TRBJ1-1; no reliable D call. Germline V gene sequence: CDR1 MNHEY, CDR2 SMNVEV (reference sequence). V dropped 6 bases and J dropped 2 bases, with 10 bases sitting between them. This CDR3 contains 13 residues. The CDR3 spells CASRSNSNTEAFF. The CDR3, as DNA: TGTGCCAGCAGATCTAACAGTAACACTGAAGCTTTCTTT.

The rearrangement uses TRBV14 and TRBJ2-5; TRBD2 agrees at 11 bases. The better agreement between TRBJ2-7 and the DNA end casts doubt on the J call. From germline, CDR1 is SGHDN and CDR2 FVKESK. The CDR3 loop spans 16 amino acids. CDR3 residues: CASSRLTSGNSYEQYF. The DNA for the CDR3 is TGTGCCAGCAGCCGCCTGACTAGCGGGAACTCCTACGAGCAGTACTTC.

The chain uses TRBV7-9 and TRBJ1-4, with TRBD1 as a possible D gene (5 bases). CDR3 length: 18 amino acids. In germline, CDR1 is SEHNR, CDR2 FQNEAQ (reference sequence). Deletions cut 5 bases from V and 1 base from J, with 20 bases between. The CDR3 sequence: CASSESPGSPQTNEKLFF. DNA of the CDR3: TGTGCCAGCAGCGAATCCCCAGGGTCTCCTCAAACTAATGAAAAACTGTTTTTT.

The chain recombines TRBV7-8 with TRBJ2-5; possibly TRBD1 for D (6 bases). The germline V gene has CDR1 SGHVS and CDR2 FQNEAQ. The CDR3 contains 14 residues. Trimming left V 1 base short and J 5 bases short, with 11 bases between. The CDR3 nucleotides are TGTGCCAGCAGCTTAGACAGGGTCGGGGAGACCCAGTACTTC. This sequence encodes CASSLDRVGETQYF.

CDR3 loop: CASSYQSDNYGYTF. The CDR3 coding sequence is TGTGCCAGCAGTTACCAGTCAGATAACTATGGCTACACCTTC. This chain uses TRBV6-6 with TRBJ1-2, with D unclear. The germline V gene has CDR1 MNHNY and CDR2 SVGAGI (reference sequence). The CDR3 sequence is 14 residues long. Trimming pared 2 bases from V and 1 base from J, leaving 8 bases between.

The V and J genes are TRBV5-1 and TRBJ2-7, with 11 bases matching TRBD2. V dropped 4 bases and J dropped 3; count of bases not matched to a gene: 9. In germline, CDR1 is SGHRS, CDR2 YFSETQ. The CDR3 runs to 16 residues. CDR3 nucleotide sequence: TGCGCCAGCAGCATGCTGACTAGCGGGGTAAACTACGAGCAGTACTTC. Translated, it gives CASSMLTSGVNYEQYF. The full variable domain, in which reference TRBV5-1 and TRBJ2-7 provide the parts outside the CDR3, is KAGVTQTPRYLIKTRGQQVTLSCSPISGHRSVSWYQQTPGQGLQFLFEYFSETQRNKGNFPGRFSGRQFSNSRSEMNVSTLELGDSALYLCASSMLTSGVNYEQYFGPGTRLTVT.

The CDR3 sequence is CASSELSGSNYGYTF. CDR3 bases: TGTGCCAGCAGTGAATTGTCAGGATCCAACTATGGCTACACCTTC. The chain carries TRBV25-1 and TRBJ1-2; D gene ambiguous. Germline-derived CDR1 and CDR2 are MGHDK and SYGVNS. With 1 base removed from V and 2 bases from J, the gap between germline ends came to 11 bases. The CDR3 length is 15 residues.

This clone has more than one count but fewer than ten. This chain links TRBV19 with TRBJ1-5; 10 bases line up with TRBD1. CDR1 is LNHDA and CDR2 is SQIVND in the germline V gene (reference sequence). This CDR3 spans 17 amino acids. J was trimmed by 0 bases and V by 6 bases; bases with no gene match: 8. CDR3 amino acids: CASRAGTGAYSNQPQHF. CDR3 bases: TGTGCCAGTAGGGCCGGGACAGGGGCCTATAGCAATCAGCCCCAGCATTTT.

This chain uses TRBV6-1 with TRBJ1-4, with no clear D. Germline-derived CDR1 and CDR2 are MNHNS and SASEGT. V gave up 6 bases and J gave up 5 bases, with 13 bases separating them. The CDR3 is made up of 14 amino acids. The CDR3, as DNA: TGTGCCAGCAGAAGGACTGGCGGAAATGAAAAACTGTTTTTT. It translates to CASRRTGGNEKLFF.

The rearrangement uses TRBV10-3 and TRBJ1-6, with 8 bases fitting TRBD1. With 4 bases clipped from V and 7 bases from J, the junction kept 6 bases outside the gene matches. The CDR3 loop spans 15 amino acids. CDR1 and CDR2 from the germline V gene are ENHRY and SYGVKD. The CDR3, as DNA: TGTGCCATCAGTGGGTCAGGGGGCGTAAATTCACCCCTCCACTTT. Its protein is CAISGSGGVNSPLHF.

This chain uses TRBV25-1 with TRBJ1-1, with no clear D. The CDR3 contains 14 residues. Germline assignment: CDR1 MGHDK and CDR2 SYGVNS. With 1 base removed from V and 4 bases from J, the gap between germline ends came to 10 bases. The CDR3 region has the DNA TGTGCCAGCAGTGAATTCTTATTTCCCACTGAAGCTTTCTTT. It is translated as CASSEFLFPTEAFF.

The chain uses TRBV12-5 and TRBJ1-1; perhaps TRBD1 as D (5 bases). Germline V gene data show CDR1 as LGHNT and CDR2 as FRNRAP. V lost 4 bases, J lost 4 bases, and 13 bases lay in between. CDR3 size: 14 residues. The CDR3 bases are TGTGCTAGTGGTTGGGGGGTTCGTACCACTGAAGCTTTCTTT. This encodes CASGWGVRTTEAFF.

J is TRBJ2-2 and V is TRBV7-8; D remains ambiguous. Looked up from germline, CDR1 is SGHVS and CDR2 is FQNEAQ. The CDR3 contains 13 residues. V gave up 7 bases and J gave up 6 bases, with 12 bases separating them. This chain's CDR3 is CASTLVGSGELFF. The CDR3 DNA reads TGTGCCAGCACCCTAGTGGGTTCCGGGGAGCTGTTTTTT.

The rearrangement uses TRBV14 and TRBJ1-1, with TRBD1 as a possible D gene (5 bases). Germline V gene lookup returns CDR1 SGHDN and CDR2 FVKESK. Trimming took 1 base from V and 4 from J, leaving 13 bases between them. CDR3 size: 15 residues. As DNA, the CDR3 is TGTGCCAGCAGCCAAGCAGGTAGGGGAATCACTGAAGCTTTCTTT. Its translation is CASSQAGRGITEAFF.

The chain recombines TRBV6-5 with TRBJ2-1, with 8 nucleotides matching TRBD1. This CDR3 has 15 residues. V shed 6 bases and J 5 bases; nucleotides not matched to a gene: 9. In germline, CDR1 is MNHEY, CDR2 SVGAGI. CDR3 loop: CASRKPGQADNEQFF. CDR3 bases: TGTGCCAGCAGAAAACCGGGACAGGCGGACAATGAGCAGTTCTTC.

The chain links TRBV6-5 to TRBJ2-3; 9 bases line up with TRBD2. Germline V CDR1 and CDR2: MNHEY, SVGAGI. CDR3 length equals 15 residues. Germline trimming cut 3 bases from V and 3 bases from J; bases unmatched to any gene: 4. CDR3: CASSYGSGRTDTQYF. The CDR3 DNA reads TGTGCCAGCAGTTATGGTAGCGGGAGAACAGATACGCAGTATTTT.

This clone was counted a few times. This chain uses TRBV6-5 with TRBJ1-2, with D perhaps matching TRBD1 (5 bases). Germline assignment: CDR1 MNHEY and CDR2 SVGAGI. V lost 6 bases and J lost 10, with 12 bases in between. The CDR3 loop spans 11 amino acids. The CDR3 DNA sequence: TGTGCCAGCAGCCAGGGTCGCGACTACACCTTC. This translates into CASSQGRDYTF.